This T cell receptor (beta chain) was sequenced during a study of cytomegalovirus exposure and HLA in healthy donors. Study summary: HLA-typed donors were the source of some 80 million unique TCRs, which an early data release held. Study-wide results and limits: Sequences of the TCR beta chain were said to predict the HLA-A and HLA-B alleles of most subjects accurately. Roughly even sequencing depth across donors was the assumption behind the presence/absence analyses.

The CDR3 is 14 amino acids. J gave up 4 bases and V 6 bases, and 8 bases lay outside the gene matches. The germline V gene encodes CDR1 MNHEY and CDR2 SVGAGI. The PCR contained 60 Vbeta and 13 Jbeta primers. Sequencing was performed with immunoSEQ multiplex PCR; in TCRdb, only in-frame clones are kept and a portion is missing. The data show 150,000 to 180,000 clones, approximately 74% seen once. This clone has a handful of counts. The antigen is not known. The chain has TRBV6-5 and TRBJ1-2; TRBD1 matches at 7 bases. Sequenced material: PBMCs. The sequence derives from a man younger than 30 in good health and CMV-seronegative. This CDR3 reads CASRLGTVGYGYTF. CDR3 nucleotide sequence: TGTGCCAGCAGACTCGGGACAGTCGGCTATGGCTACACCTTC.